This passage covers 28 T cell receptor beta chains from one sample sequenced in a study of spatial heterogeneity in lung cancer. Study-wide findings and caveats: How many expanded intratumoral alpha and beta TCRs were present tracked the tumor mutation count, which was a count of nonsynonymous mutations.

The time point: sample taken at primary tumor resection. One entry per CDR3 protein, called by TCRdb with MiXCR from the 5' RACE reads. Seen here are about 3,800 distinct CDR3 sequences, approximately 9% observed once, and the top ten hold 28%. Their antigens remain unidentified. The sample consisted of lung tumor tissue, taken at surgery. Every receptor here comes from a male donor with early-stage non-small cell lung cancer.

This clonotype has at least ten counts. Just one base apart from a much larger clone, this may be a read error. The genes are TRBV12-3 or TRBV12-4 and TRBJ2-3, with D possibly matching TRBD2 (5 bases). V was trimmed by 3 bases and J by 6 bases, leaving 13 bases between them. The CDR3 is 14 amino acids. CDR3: CASSFTGIVDTQYF. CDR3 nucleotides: TGTGCCAGCAGTTTCACCGGGATTGTGGATACGCAGTATTTT.

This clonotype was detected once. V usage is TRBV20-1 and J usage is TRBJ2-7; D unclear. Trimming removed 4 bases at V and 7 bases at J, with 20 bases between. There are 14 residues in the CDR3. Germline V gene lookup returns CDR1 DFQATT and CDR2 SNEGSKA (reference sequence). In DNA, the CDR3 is TGCAGTGCTAACGACAACTACGTTCTGAGGGAGCAGTACTTC. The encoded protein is CSANDNYVLREQYF.

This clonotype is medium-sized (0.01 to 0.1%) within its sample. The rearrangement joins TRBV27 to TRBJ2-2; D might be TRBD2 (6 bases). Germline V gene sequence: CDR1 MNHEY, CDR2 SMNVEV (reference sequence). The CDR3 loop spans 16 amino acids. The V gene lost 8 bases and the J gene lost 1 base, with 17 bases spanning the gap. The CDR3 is CASASPGTGNTGELFF. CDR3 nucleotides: TGTGCCAGCGCGTCTCCTGGGACTGGGAACACCGGGGAGCTGTTTTTT.

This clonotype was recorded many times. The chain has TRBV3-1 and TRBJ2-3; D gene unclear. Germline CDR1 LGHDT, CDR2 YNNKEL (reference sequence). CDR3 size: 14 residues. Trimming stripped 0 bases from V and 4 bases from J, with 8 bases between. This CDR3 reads CASSQDPRPDTQYF. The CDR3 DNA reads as TGTGCCAGCAGCCAAGATCCACGACCAGATACGCAGTATTTT.

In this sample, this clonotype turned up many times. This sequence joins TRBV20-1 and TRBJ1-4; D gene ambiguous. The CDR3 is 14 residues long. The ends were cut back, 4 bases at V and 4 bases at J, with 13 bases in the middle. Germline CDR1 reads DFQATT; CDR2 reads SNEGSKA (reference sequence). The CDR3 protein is CSATGNSINEKLFF. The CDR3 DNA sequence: TGCAGTGCTACCGGGAACTCGATTAATGAAAAACTGTTTTTT.

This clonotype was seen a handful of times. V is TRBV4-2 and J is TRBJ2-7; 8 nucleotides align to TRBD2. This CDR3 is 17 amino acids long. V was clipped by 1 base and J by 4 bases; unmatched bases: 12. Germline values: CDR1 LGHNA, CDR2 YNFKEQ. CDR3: CASSQAVSSGDGYEQYF. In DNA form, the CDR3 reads TGTGCCAGCAGCCAAGCTGTTAGTAGCGGGGATGGATACGAGCAGTACTTC.

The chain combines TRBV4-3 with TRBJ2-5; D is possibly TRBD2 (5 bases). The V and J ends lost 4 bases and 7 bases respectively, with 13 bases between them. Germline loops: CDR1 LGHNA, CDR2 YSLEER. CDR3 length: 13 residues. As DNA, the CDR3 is TGCGCCAGCAGCCTAGGGTTTGAGGGGACCCAGTACTTC. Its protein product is CASSLGFEGTQYF.

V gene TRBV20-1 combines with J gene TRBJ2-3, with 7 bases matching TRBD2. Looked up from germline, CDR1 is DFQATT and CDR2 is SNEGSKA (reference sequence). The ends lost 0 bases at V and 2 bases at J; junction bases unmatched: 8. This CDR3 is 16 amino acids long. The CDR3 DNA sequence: TGCAGTGCTAGAGATGGGAGGGGACCTATCACAGATACGCAGTATTTT. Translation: CSARDGRGPITDTQYF.

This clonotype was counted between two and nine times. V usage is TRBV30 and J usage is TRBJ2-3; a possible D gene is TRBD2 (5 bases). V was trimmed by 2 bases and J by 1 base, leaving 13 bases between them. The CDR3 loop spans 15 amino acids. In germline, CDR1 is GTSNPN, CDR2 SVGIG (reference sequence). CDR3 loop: CAWSSGGARTDTQYF. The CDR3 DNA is TGTGCCTGGAGTTCCGGAGGCGCCCGCACAGATACGCAGTATTTT.

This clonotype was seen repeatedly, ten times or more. The CDR3 bases are TGCAGTGCTAGTTCTGGGGGAGGGTACGAGCAGTACTTC. Amino acid sequence: CSASSGGGYEQYF. The V and J genes are TRBV20-1 and TRBJ2-7, with 7 bases aligning to TRBD2. CDR3 length equals 13 residues. Per germline, CDR1 DFQATT and CDR2 SNEGSKA (reference sequence). Unmatched junction bases numbered 6, after V lost 3 bases and J lost 4 bases.

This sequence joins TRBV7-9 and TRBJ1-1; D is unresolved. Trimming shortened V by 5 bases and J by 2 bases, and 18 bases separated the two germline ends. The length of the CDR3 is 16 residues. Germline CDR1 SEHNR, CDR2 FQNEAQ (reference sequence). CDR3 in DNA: TGTGCCAGCAGCCCTCCCCGGACGACCGACAACACTGAAGCTTTCTTT. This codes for CASSPPRTTDNTEAFF.

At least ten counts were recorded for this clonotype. The CDR3 protein is CSASPQGDTQYF. In DNA, the CDR3 is TGCAGTGCTAGTCCACAGGGGGATACGCAGTATTTT. The chain recombines TRBV20-1 with TRBJ2-3, with TRBD1 identical over 7 bases. The CDR3 totals 12 residues. Trimming at V came to 3 bases and at J to 6 bases, leaving 3 bases not matched to a gene. Per germline, CDR1 DFQATT and CDR2 SNEGSKA (reference sequence).

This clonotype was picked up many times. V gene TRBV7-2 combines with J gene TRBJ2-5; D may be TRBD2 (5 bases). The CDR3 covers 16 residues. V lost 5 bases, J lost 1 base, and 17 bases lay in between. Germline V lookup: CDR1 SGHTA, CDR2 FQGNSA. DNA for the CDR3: TGTGCCAGCAGCCCCCTGGGAGCAGGATTCCAAGAGACCCAGTACTTC. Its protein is CASSPLGAGFQETQYF.

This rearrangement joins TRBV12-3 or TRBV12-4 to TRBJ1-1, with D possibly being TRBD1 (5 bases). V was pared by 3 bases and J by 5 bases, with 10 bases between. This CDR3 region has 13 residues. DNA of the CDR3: TGTGCCAGCAGTTTGGCGGGGCGAACTGAAGCTTTCTTT. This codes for CASSLAGRTEAFF.

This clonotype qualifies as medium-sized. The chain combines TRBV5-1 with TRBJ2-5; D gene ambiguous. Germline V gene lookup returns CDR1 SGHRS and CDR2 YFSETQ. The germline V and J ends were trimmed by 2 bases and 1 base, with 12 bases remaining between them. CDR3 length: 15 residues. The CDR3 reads CASSFKAPVQETQYF. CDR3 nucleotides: TGCGCCAGCAGCTTTAAGGCTCCAGTCCAAGAGACCCAGTACTTC.

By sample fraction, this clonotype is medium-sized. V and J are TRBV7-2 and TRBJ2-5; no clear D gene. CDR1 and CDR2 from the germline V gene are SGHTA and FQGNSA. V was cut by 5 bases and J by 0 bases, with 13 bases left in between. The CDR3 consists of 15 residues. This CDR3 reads CASSRARNNQETQYF. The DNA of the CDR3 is TGTGCCAGCAGCAGAGCGAGGAACAACCAAGAGACCCAGTACTTC.

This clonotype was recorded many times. The CDR3 here is CASSYSRTYDAEAFF. The CDR3 bases are TGTGCCAGCAGTTACTCACGGACATACGACGCTGAAGCTTTCTTT. This chain uses TRBV6-5 with TRBJ1-1; weak D call: TRBD1 (5 bases). The germline gives CDR1 MNHEY, CDR2 SVGAGI. V was shortened by 0 bases and J by 6 bases, with 14 bases between the two germline ends. This CDR3 region has 15 residues.

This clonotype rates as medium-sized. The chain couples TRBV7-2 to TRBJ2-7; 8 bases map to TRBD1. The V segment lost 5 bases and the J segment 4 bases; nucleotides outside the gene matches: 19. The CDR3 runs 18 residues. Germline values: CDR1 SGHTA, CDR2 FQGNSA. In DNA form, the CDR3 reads TGTGCCAGCAGCGTAATACTCACCGGGACAGGAGGTAGATACGAGCAGTACTTC. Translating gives CASSVILTGTGGRYEQYF.

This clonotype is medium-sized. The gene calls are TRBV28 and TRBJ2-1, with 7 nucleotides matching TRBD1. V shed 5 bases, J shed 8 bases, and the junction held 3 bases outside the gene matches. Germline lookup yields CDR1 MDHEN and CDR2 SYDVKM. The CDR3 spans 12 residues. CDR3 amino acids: CASSEQGYEQFF. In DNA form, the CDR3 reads TGTGCCAGCAGTGAACAGGGGTATGAGCAGTTCTTC.

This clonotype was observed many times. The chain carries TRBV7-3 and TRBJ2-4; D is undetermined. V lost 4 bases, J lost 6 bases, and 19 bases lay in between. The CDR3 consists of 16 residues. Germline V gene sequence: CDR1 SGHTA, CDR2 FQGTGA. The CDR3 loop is CASSSRRAEQGNIQYF. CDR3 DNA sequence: TGTGCCAGCAGCTCCCGACGGGCCGAACAAGGAAACATTCAGTACTTC.

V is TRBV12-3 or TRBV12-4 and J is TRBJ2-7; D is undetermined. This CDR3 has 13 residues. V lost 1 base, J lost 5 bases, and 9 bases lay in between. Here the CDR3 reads CASSLVVGHEQYF. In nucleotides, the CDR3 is TGTGCCAGCAGTTTAGTGGTTGGGCACGAGCAGTACTTC.

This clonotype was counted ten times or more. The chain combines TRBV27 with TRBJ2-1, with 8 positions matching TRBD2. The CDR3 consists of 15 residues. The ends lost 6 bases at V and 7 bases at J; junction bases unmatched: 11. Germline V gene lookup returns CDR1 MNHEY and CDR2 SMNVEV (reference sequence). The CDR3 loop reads CASSLWGLDENEQFF. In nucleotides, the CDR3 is TGTGCCAGCAGCTTGTGGGGACTAGACGAGAATGAGCAGTTCTTC.

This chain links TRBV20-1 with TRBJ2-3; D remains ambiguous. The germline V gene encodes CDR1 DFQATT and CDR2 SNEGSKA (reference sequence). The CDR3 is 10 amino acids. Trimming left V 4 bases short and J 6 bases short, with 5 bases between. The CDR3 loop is CSATWDTQYF. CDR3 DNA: TGCAGTGCTACCTGGGATACGCAGTATTTT.

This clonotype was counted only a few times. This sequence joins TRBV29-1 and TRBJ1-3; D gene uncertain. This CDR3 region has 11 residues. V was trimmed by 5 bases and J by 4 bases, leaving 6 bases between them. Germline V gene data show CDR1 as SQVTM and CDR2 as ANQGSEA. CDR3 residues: CSVPSGNTIYF. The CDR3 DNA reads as TGCAGCGTTCCTAGCGGAAACACCATATATTTT.

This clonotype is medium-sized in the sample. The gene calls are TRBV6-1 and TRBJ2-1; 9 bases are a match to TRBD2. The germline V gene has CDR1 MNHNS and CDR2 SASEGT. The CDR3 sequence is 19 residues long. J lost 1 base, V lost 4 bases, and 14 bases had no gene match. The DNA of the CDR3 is TGTGCCAGCAGTGGGCAGGGAGCCCTGGCGGGAGGGTCCTACAATGAGCAGTTCTTC. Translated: CASSGQGALAGGSYNEQFF.

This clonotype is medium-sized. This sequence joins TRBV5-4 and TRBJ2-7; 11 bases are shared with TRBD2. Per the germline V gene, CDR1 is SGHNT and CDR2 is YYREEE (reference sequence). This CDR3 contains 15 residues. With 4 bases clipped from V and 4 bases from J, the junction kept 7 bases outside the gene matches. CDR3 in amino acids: CASSAGLAEVYEQYF. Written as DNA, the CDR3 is TGTGCCAGCAGCGCGGGACTAGCGGAGGTGTACGAGCAGTACTTC. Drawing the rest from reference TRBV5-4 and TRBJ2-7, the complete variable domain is ETGVTQSPTHLIKTRGQQVTLRCSSQSGHNTVSWYQQALGQGPQFIFQYYREEENGRGNFPPRFSGLQFPNYSSELNVNALELDDSALYLCASSAGLAEVYEQYFGPGTRLTVT.

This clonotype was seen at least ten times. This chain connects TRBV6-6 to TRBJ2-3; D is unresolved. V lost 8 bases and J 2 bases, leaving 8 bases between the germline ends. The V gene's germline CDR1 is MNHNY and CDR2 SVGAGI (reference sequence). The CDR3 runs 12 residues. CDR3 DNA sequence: TGTGCCAGCGGCGCCTACACAGATACGCAGTATTTT. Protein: CASGAYTDTQYF.

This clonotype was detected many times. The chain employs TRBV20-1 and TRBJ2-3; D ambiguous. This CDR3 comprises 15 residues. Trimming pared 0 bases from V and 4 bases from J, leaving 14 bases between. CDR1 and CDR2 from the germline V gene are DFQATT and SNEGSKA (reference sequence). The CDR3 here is CSARDPGPGADTQYF. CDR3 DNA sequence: TGCAGTGCTAGAGATCCCGGTCCTGGCGCAGATACGCAGTATTTT.